Listed below are T cell receptor beta chains from one sample, sequenced in a study of human T cells and chemical hapten exposure. TCRdb ran MiXCR on the RACE reads and lists one entry per CDR3 protein. The sample has around 42,000 distinct CDR3 sequences, approximately 3.3% seen once. The specimen comprised whole blood, sampled in connection with sensitization to the hapten diphenylcyclopropenone (DPC). The receptors derive from a man aged 40-49 years with alopecia areata. Some clones in this sample may be carry-over from other donors' samples. Both conserved end residues are part of each CDR3.

TRBV9,TRBJ2-7,CASSPAELAVYEQYF
TRBV20-1,TRBJ2-3,CSALTRVGTDTQYF
TRBV12-3/TRBV12-4,TRBJ2-7,CASSFSSRRSAPVQYF
TRBV18,TRBJ1-1,CASSPGQGSTEAFF
TRBV3-1,TRBJ2-1,CASSPQNSGSKNEQFF
TRBV12-3/TRBV12-4,TRBJ2-3,CASSPLGGSGTDTQYF
TRBV5-1,TRBJ2-5,CASSSRPRETQYF
TRBV30,TRBJ1-5,CAWSPGGNQPQHF
TRBV10-3,TRBJ2-7,CAISESLGGSGAREQYF
TRBV6-5,TRBJ2-3,CASSYQTDRTDTQYF
TRBV2,TRBJ2-3,CASSRNRGRTDTQYF
TRBV6-5,TRBJ1-3,CASSYRSPGNTIYF
TRBV9,TRBJ1-1,CASSANMNTEAFF
TRBV5-1,TRBJ1-2,CASSFGAGVHGYTF
TRBV19,TRBJ1-5,CASSIQKGANQPQHF
TRBV28,TRBJ2-1,CASSPVGLGNSGSSYNEQFF
TRBV27,TRBJ1-5,CASSWQVNQPQHF
TRBV7-2,TRBJ2-3,CASSLGWGSDTQYF
TRBV12-3/TRBV12-4,TRBJ2-1,CASSRLAGSSYNEQFF
TRBV28,TRBJ2-7,CASSLKGSSGLYEQYF
TRBV5-6,TRBJ1-5,CASSSTRDRGKPQHF
TRBV28,TRBJ2-7,CASSSVDSDPMNYEQYF
TRBV10-3,TRBJ2-3,CAISDPPTSGRIADTQYF
TRBV29-1,TRBJ2-3,CSLERGADTQYF
TRBV20-1,TRBJ2-4,CSAMTGPNIQYF
TRBV7-6,TRBJ2-3,CASSNHGTSTDTQYF
TRBV30,TRBJ1-5,CAWSVRRDPNQPQHF
TRBV12-3/TRBV12-4,TRBJ2-1,CASRRSLVSSYNEQFF
TRBV9,TRBJ2-1,CASSVLAGAYNEQFF
TRBV20-1,TRBJ2-1,CSARKRTSGKGLGTSHLF
TRBV3-1,TRBJ2-3,CASSQKRESTDTQYF
TRBV20-1,TRBJ2-3,CSARGLAGRTSTDTQYF
TRBV5-1,TRBJ2-1,CASSLWGGGAQDEQFF
TRBV5-1,TRBJ2-1,CASSSPRNGDGGNEQFF
TRBV4-2,TRBJ2-1,CASSQDGGMNEQFF
TRBV28,TRBJ2-4,CASSLSRTGVIIQYF
TRBV21-1,TRBJ2-7,CASSNRIRLRLAVLYEQYF